Following are 29 T cell receptor beta chains from one sample sequenced in a study of lymphopenia after photon versus proton radiotherapy. The assay was immunoSEQ multiplex PCR, and TCRdb's table has in-frame clones only and misses some. This sample has 68,000 or so clones, with roughly 91% found just once. Here the sequenced sample was peripheral blood, taken from a patient treated with photon-based radiotherapy. These receptors were collected from a woman in her seventies with pancreatic cancer.

The chain uses TRBV27 and TRBJ2-3, with 9 bases fitting TRBD1. Germline V gene lookup returns CDR1 MNHEY and CDR2 SMNVEV (reference sequence). CDR3 size: 16 residues. V lost 5 bases to trimming and J lost 2 bases; unmatched junction nucleotides: 8. CDR3: CASSTRDRALTDTQYF. The CDR3, as DNA: TGTGCCAGCAGTACCCGGGACAGGGCCCTCACAGATACGCAGTATTTT.

The chain has TRBV19 and TRBJ2-5; 8 bases are a match to TRBD1. This CDR3 has 14 amino acids. Germline loops: CDR1 LNHDA, CDR2 SQIVND (reference sequence). J was trimmed by 2 bases and V by 6 bases; bases with no gene match: 5. In DNA, the CDR3 is TGTGCCAGTAGGCTAACAGGGGGACAAGAGACCCAGTACTTC. It specifies CASRLTGGQETQYF.

The rearrangement uses TRBV9 and TRBJ2-2; TRBD1 aligns across 9 bases. CDR3 length: 14 residues. J gave up 4 bases and V 7 bases, and 5 bases lay outside the gene matches. The V gene's germline CDR1 is SGDLS and CDR2 YYNGEE. CDR3 region: CASRTGGITGELFF. The CDR3 bases are TGTGCCAGCCGCACAGGGGGCATCACCGGGGAGCTGTTTTTT. Drawing the rest from reference TRBV9 and TRBJ2-2, the complete variable domain is DSGVTQTPKHLITATGQRVTLRCSPRSGDLSVYWYQQSLDQGLQFLIQYYNGEERAKGNILERFSAQQFPDLHSELNLSSLELGDSALYFCASRTGGITGELFFGEGSRLTVL.

The chain is built from TRBV5-1 and TRBJ1-4; D is ambiguous. Trimming cost V 4 bases and J 0 bases, with 16 bases left between them. The CDR3 is made up of 17 amino acids. Germline lookup yields CDR1 SGHRS and CDR2 YFSETQ. In nucleotides, the CDR3 is TGCGCCAGCAGCCTTGGACGGACTTCTTCAACTAATGAAAAACTGTTTTTT. This codes for CASSLGRTSSTNEKLFF.

V gene TRBV2 combines with J gene TRBJ2-7, with D perhaps matching TRBD1 (6 bases). Germline V gene sequence: CDR1 SNHLY, CDR2 FYNNEI. The V end lost 4 bases, the J end lost 4 bases, and 17 bases lay between the germline ends. The CDR3 spans 15 residues. CDR3 bases: TGTGCCAGCAGTGGGACAGTCCGAACGTTATACGAGCAGTACTTC. Residues: CASSGTVRTLYEQYF.

V usage is TRBV27 and J usage is TRBJ2-3; 8 bases match TRBD1. Germline trimming cut 1 base from V and 2 bases from J; bases unmatched to any gene: 5. CDR1 is MNHEY, CDR2 SMNVEV, per germline (reference sequence). This CDR3 is built from 16 residues. CDR3 region: CASSLFGQGNTDTQYF. The DNA for the CDR3 is TGTGCCAGCAGTTTATTCGGACAGGGCAACACAGATACGCAGTATTTT.

The count of this clone is one. The chain links TRBV27 to TRBJ2-7; TRBD2 is a possible D gene (6 bases). This CDR3 contains 14 residues. The germline gives CDR1 MNHEY, CDR2 SMNVEV (reference sequence). V was cut by 5 bases and J by 0 bases, with 11 bases left in between. The DNA of the CDR3 is TGTGCCAGCAGTCTGGGGGGAAGCTCCTACGAGCAGTACTTC. It yields the protein CASSLGGSSYEQYF.

The CDR3 here is CASSLVSGERTDTQYF. The CDR3 region has the DNA TGTGCCAGCAGCTTGGTTTCTGGTGAGCGCACAGATACGCAGTATTTT. This chain joins TRBV5-4 and TRBJ2-3; D is uncertain. CDR1 and CDR2 (germline): SGHNT, YYREEE (reference sequence). CDR3 length: 16 amino acids. V was trimmed by 0 bases and J by 1 base, leaving 12 bases between them.

This chain connects TRBV7-9 to TRBJ1-1; D call uncertain. The CDR3 runs 14 residues. CDR1 and CDR2 from the germline V gene are SEHNR and FQNEAQ (reference sequence). Trimming removed 5 bases from V and 4 bases from J, with 14 bases in between. The CDR3 loop is CASSRDRASTEAFF. CDR3 nucleotides: TGTGCCAGCAGCCGAGACCGGGCAAGCACTGAAGCTTTCTTT.

V usage is TRBV7-2 and J usage is TRBJ2-3, with D maybe TRBD2 (6 bases). Germline CDR1 reads SGHTA; CDR2 reads FQGNSA. This CDR3 is built from 15 residues. V was clipped by 4 bases and J by 2 bases, with 13 bases between them. The CDR3: CASSYGGGDTDTQYF. The CDR3 bases are TGTGCCAGCAGCTATGGCGGCGGGGACACAGATACGCAGTATTTT.

The chain combines TRBV25-1 with TRBJ2-6; D call uncertain. In germline, CDR1 is MGHDK, CDR2 SYGVNS. V lost 7 bases and J lost 4, with 8 bases in between. CDR3 size: 13 residues. CDR3 nucleotide sequence: TGTGCCAGCACTTTTGCCGGGGCCAACGTCCTGACTTTC. Amino acids: CASTFAGANVLTF.

The table lists this clone with a few counts. V usage is TRBV6-5 and J usage is TRBJ2-3; D perhaps matches TRBD1 (5 bases). This CDR3 comprises 15 residues. V lost 6 bases and J lost 3, with 16 bases in between. Germline CDR1 is MNHEY and CDR2 is SVGAGI. The DNA of the CDR3 is TGTGCCAGCAGCCCCTTTCAGGGTAGTACAGATACGCAGTATTTT. Translation: CASSPFQGSTDTQYF.

This chain connects TRBV6-4 to TRBJ2-3, with TRBD2 matching 12 bases. After removal of 3 bases from V and 2 bases from J, the junction contained 3 bases not matched to a gene. Germline V gene data show CDR1 as MRHNA and CDR2 as SNTAGT. The CDR3 spans 16 residues. The CDR3 sequence: CASSELAGGFTDTQYF. In nucleotides, the CDR3 is TGTGCCAGCAGTGAGCTAGCGGGAGGGTTCACAGATACGCAGTATTTT.

The gene calls are TRBV7-9 and TRBJ2-5; TRBD1 is a possible D gene (5 bases). V lost 1 base, J lost 4 bases, and 7 bases lay in between. Germline V lookup: CDR1 SEHNR, CDR2 FQNEAQ (reference sequence). CDR3 length: 13 amino acids. The CDR3 is CASSLGQGETQYF. CDR3 nucleotides: TGTGCCAGCAGCTTAGGTCAGGGAGAGACCCAGTACTTC.

The rearrangement links TRBV5-5 to TRBJ2-2; D is unclear. Germline lookup yields CDR1 SGHKS and CDR2 YYEKEE (reference sequence). The CDR3 is 14 amino acids. Trimming removed 4 bases at V and 5 bases at J, with 12 bases between. CDR3 nucleotide sequence: TGTGCCAGCAGCCAAGATGGACGTACCGGGGAGCTGTTTTTT. As protein: CASSQDGRTGELFF.

CDR3 amino acids: CASSENRDNEQFF. DNA of the CDR3: TGTGCCAGCAGTGAAAATCGGGACAATGAGCAGTTCTTC. J is TRBJ2-1 and V is TRBV2; no definite D call. The CDR3 consists of 13 residues. Between the trimmed V and J ends, which lost 2 bases and 5 bases, there was a span of 7 bases. Germline loops: CDR1 SNHLY, CDR2 FYNNEI.

The chain links TRBV11-2 to TRBJ1-1; no clear D. V was shortened by 1 base and J by 4 bases, with 1 base between the two germline ends. The CDR3 spans 11 residues. Germline V gene lookup returns CDR1 SGHAT and CDR2 FQNNGV. CDR3 in amino acids: CASSLVTEAFF. In DNA form, the CDR3 reads TGTGCCAGCAGCTTAGTCACTGAAGCTTTCTTT.

V and J are TRBV30 and TRBJ1-2; 7 positions agree with TRBD1. J lost 8 bases, V lost 3 bases, and 9 bases had no gene match. The CDR3 loop spans 13 amino acids. Germline CDR1 GTSNPN, CDR2 SVGIG (reference sequence). The CDR3 DNA is TGTGCCTGGAGCTTGGACAGGCTCAAAGGCTACACCTTC. Its protein is CAWSLDRLKGYTF.

The chain joins TRBV4-2 to TRBJ2-5; D is unresolved. From germline, CDR1 is LGHNA and CDR2 YNFKEQ. The CDR3 loop spans 14 amino acids. V lost 3 bases to trimming and J lost 5 bases, with 13 bases between them. The CDR3 loop is CASSQAMRLETQYF. CDR3 nucleotides: TGTGCCAGCAGCCAGGCTATGAGGCTGGAGACCCAGTACTTC.

V gene TRBV9 combines with J gene TRBJ2-3, with D unclear. V lost 0 bases and J 1 base, leaving 9 bases between the germline ends. The CDR3 has 15 amino acids. The V gene's germline CDR1 is SGDLS and CDR2 YYNGEE. CDR3 nucleotide sequence: TGTGCCAGCAGCGTAGGCGACTGGGGCACAGATACGCAGTATTTT. Translated, it gives CASSVGDWGTDTQYF.

This clone has a single count. V is TRBV7-2 and J is TRBJ2-1; 13 nucleotides agree with TRBD2. Germline values: CDR1 SGHTA, CDR2 FQGNSA. CDR3 length equals 16 residues. V shed 5 bases and J 10 bases; nucleotides not matched to a gene: 11. CDR3 in DNA: TGTGCCAGCAGCAATGGGGGACTAGCGGGAACCCGGGAGCAGTTCTTC. Translated, it gives CASSNGGLAGTREQFF.

As concerns this clone: The same CDR3 is also encoded by other DNA sequences in this sample. The V gene is TRBV5-1, the J gene TRBJ2-7; TRBD2 matches 11 bases. V lost 4 bases, J lost 0 bases, and 3 bases stayed unmatched. This CDR3 spans 15 amino acids. Germline CDR1 and CDR2: SGHRS and YFSETQ. In DNA form, the CDR3 reads TGCGCCAGCAGCATCGGGACTAGCGGCTCCTACGAGCAGTACTTC. Translated, it gives CASSIGTSGSYEQYF.

J is TRBJ1-2 and V is TRBV6-6; TRBD1 might be the D (5 bases). V dropped 9 bases and J dropped 2 bases, with 7 bases sitting between them. The CDR3 is 11 residues long. Germline loops: CDR1 MNHNY, CDR2 SVGAGI (reference sequence). The DNA for the CDR3 is TGTGCCAGTGGGACGAACTATGGCTACACCTTC. It encodes CASGTNYGYTF.

The rearrangement links TRBV30 to TRBJ2-3; tentatively, D is TRBD2 (6 bases). The CDR3 contains 15 residues. CDR1 is GTSNPN and CDR2 is SVGIG in the germline V gene (reference sequence). The ends were cut back, 1 base at V and 0 bases at J, with 11 bases in the middle. The CDR3, as DNA: TGTGCCTGGAGTGCCCAGCGGGTAAGCACAGATACGCAGTATTTT. Translated, it gives CAWSAQRVSTDTQYF. Filled out from reference TRBV30 and TRBJ2-3, the complete variable domain reads SQTIHQWPATLVQPVGSPLSLECTVEGTSNPNLYWYRQAAGRGLQLLFYSVGIGQISSEVPQNLSASRPQDRQFILSSKKLLLSDSGFYLCAWSAQRVSTDTQYFGPGTRLTVL.

CDR3 residues: CASSSRDRDSYEQYF. CDR3 sequence (DNA): TGTGCCAGCAGTTCCCGGGACAGGGATAGCTACGAGCAGTACTTC. V usage is TRBV28 and J usage is TRBJ2-7; 9 bases are a match to TRBD1. Germline CDR1 MDHEN, CDR2 SYDVKM. CDR3 length equals 15 residues. The V and J ends lost 4 bases and 3 bases, in that order; junction bases with no gene match: 7.

V usage is TRBV5-8 and J usage is TRBJ2-2, with a tentative D call TRBD2 (7 bases). V lost 4 bases, J lost 5 bases, and 12 bases lay in between. CDR3 length equals 14 residues. Germline V gene sequence: CDR1 SGHTS, CDR2 YDEGEE. Here the CDR3 reads CASSRGGWTGELFF. In nucleotides, the CDR3 is TGTGCCAGCAGCCGCGGGGGCTGGACCGGGGAGCTGTTTTTT.

The V call is TRBV19, the J call TRBJ2-2; D is perhaps TRBD1 or TRBD2 (7 bases each). Per the germline V gene, CDR1 is LNHDA and CDR2 is SQIVND (reference sequence). With 4 bases removed from V and 5 bases from J, the gap between germline ends came to 14 bases. This CDR3 has 15 residues. CDR3 loop: CASSTQGGKTGELFF. The CDR3 DNA follows: TGTGCCAGTAGTACCCAGGGGGGGAAGACCGGGGAGCTGTTTTTT.

The chain has TRBV7-9 and TRBJ2-3, with TRBD2 matching 16 bases. This CDR3 contains 18 residues. V was pared by 5 bases and J by 2 bases, with 7 bases of the junction left unmatched. CDR1 is SEHNR and CDR2 is FQNEAQ in the germline V gene (reference sequence). CDR3 sequence (DNA): TGTGCCAGCAGCCCACCGGGACTAGCGGGAGGGGTCACAGATACGCAGTATTTT. Protein sequence: CASSPPGLAGGVTDTQYF.

This clone is classed as medium-sized. The chain has TRBV7-9 and TRBJ2-5; D is unclear. V lost 3 bases, J lost 2 bases, and 7 bases lay in between. The CDR3 totals 13 residues. Germline V lookup: CDR1 SEHNR, CDR2 FQNEAQ (reference sequence). The CDR3 DNA reads TGTGCCAGCAGCTTTGGCTGGCAAGAGACCCAGTACTTC. Residues: CASSFGWQETQYF.